This T cell receptor (beta chain) was sequenced during a study of blood T cell repertoires in COVID-19. In the study overall: Sources were T cells, B-cell-depleted T cells, or PBMCs; the material itself was cDNA or gDNA.

The assay was immunoSEQ multiplex PCR, and TCRdb's table has in-frame clones only and misses some. The sample holds about 110,000 clones, roughly four fifths seen once. The CDR3 is 15 amino acids. The V gene lost 1 base and the J gene lost 5 bases, with 11 bases spanning the gap. Germline CDR1 LNHNV, CDR2 YYDKDF (reference sequence). The chain has TRBV15 and TRBJ1-4; D might be TRBD1 (5 bases). The TCR originated in a woman aged 60 to 75 with acute or convalescent COVID-19. The sample comprised peripheral blood. The CDR3 DNA sequence: TGTGCCACCAGCAGAGTGCGACAGACCAATGAAAAACTGTTTTTT. This codes for CATSRVRQTNEKLFF. The full variable domain, in which reference TRBV15 and TRBJ1-4 provide the parts outside the CDR3, is DAMVIQNPRYQVTQFGKPVTLSCSQTLNHNVMYWYQQKSSQAPKLLFHYYDKDFNNEADTPDNFQSRRPNTSFCFLDIRSPGLGDTAMYLCATSRVRQTNEKLFFGSGTQLSVL.